What follows are 10 T cell receptor beta chains derived from one specimen sequenced in a study of PD-1 blockade in classical Hodgkin lymphoma. Assay used: immunoSEQ multiplex PCR; TCRdb lists only in-frame clones, some missing. The top ten hold 24% of the sample, which has about 20,000 clones, roughly 80% seen once. Relapse was seen in all patients after autologous stem cell transplantation, and brentuximab vedotin exposure was variable. Sequenced material: peripheral blood mononuclear cells (PBMCs), taken at baseline. The receptors come from a human donor with classical Hodgkin lymphoma.

The chain links TRBV25-1 to TRBJ1-3; D may be TRBD1 (6 bases). This CDR3 has 15 amino acids. CDR1 is MGHDK and CDR2 is SYGVNS in the germline V gene. Trimming left V 7 bases short and J 1 base short, with 14 bases between. This CDR3 is CASTAGVISGNTIYF. Here the CDR3 DNA reads TGTGCCAGCACTGCAGGGGTTATATCTGGAAACACCATATATTTT.

V usage is TRBV27 and J usage is TRBJ1-1, with a weak D call TRBD1 (6 bases). This CDR3 comprises 15 residues. The germline V gene has CDR1 MNHEY and CDR2 SMNVEV (reference sequence). With 1 base removed from V and 4 bases from J, the gap between germline ends came to 13 bases. CDR3 sequence: CASSLFGGGSTEAFF. CDR3 sequence (DNA): TGTGCCAGCAGTTTATTTGGGGGCGGGAGCACTGAAGCTTTCTTT.

The chain links TRBV5-4 to TRBJ1-2; TRBD1 is a possible D gene (5 bases). CDR1 and CDR2 (germline): SGHNT, YYREEE (reference sequence). Between the trimmed V and J ends, which lost 3 bases and 4 bases, there was a span of 16 bases. The CDR3 totals 15 residues. DNA of the CDR3: TGTGCCAGCAGCTCGCCCCGGGGGGGGTCCTATGGCTACACCTTC. Its protein product is CASSSPRGGSYGYTF. Drawing the rest from reference TRBV5-4 and TRBJ1-2, the complete variable domain is ETGVTQSPTHLIKTRGQQVTLRCSSQSGHNTVSWYQQALGQGPQFIFQYYREEENGRGNFPPRFSGLQFPNYSSELNVNALELDDSALYLCASSSPRGGSYGYTFGSGTRLTVV.

This clone was counted a single time. V and J are TRBV4-2 and TRBJ1-2; D may be TRBD1 (6 bases). Trimming took 0 bases from V and 0 from J, leaving 14 bases between them. This CDR3 comprises 17 residues. Germline lookup yields CDR1 LGHNA and CDR2 YNFKEQ. The CDR3 loop reads CASSQDILGGSNYGYTF. DNA of the CDR3: TGTGCCAGCAGCCAAGACATTTTAGGGGGTTCTAACTATGGCTACACCTTC.

This clone was recorded a few times. The rearrangement links TRBV30 to TRBJ1-1; D might be TRBD1 (6 bases). The CDR3 covers 15 residues. Germline values: CDR1 GTSNPN, CDR2 SVGIG (reference sequence). V was cut by 0 bases and J by 5 bases, with 16 bases left in between. The CDR3 protein is CAWSVPIIGGTEAFF. In nucleotides, the CDR3 is TGTGCCTGGAGTGTTCCTATAATAGGGGGTACTGAAGCTTTCTTT.

The genes are TRBV11-2 and TRBJ2-5; D gene unclear. Trimming shortened V by 5 bases and J by 5 bases, and 15 bases separated the two germline ends. This CDR3 region has 14 residues. CDR1 and CDR2 (germline): SGHAT, FQNNGV. The CDR3 spells CASSPLGSSETQYF. CDR3 in DNA: TGTGCCAGCAGCCCCCTAGGGTCCAGTGAGACCCAGTACTTC.

This clone has a single count. This chain connects TRBV4-1 to TRBJ2-5; D gene ambiguous. The CDR3 consists of 15 residues. The germline V gene encodes CDR1 MGHRA and CDR2 YSYEKL. Between the trimmed V and J ends, which lost 3 bases and 4 bases, there was a span of 15 bases. The chain's CDR3 is CASSQSRDFRETQYF. The CDR3 DNA reads TGCGCCAGCAGCCAGAGTAGGGATTTCCGAGAGACCCAGTACTTC.

This chain links TRBV7-2 with TRBJ2-1; unclear D gene. The germline V and J ends were trimmed by 5 bases and 6 bases, with 14 bases remaining between them. This CDR3 has 14 residues. In germline, CDR1 is SGHTA, CDR2 FQGNSA. The chain's CDR3 is CASSPRVSVNEQFF. CDR3 in DNA: TGTGCCAGCAGCCCTCGGGTATCCGTCAATGAGCAGTTCTTC.

J is TRBJ2-1 and V is TRBV11-2; D assignment may be TRBD1 or TRBD2 (7 bases each). This CDR3 comprises 15 residues. Germline V gene sequence: CDR1 SGHAT, CDR2 FQNNGV. V was clipped by 5 bases and J by 5 bases, with 16 bases between them. The chain's CDR3 is CASSRREGANNEQFF. The DNA of the CDR3 is TGTGCCAGCAGCCGCAGGGAGGGGGCCAACAATGAGCAGTTCTTC.

The chain employs TRBV19 and TRBJ2-7, with a tentative D call TRBD2 (7 bases). Between the trimmed V and J ends, which lost 5 bases and 2 bases, there was a span of 13 bases. Germline V gene sequence: CDR1 LNHDA, CDR2 SQIVND (reference sequence). The CDR3 extends over 14 amino acids. CDR3 nucleotide sequence: TGTGCCAGTAGTGGGCAGGGGAGGGCCTACGAGCAGTACTTC. It specifies CASSGQGRAYEQYF.